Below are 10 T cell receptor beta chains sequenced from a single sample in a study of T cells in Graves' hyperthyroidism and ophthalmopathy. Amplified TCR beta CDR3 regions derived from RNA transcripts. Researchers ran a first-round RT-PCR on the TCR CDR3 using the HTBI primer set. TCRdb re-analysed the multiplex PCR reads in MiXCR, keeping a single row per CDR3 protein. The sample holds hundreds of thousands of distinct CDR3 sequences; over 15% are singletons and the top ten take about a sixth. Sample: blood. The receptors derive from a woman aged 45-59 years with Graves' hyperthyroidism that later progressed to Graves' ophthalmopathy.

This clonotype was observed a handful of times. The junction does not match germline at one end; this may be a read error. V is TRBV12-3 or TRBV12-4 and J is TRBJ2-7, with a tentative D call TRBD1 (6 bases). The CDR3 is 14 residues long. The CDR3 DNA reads TGTGCCGGCAGTTTGCGAGCACAGGGCTACGAGCAGTACTTC. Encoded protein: CAGSLRAQGYEQYF.

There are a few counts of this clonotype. CDR3 sequence reads: CASSFIGQDYGYTF. In DNA form, the CDR3 reads TGTGCCAGCAGCTTTATCGGACAGGACTATGGCTACACCTTC. This chain links TRBV5-6 with TRBJ1-2; 7 nucleotides agree with TRBD1. V was pared by 2 bases and J by 3 bases, with 4 bases of the junction left unmatched. The CDR3 consists of 14 residues. Germline-derived CDR1 and CDR2 are SGHDT and YYEEEE.

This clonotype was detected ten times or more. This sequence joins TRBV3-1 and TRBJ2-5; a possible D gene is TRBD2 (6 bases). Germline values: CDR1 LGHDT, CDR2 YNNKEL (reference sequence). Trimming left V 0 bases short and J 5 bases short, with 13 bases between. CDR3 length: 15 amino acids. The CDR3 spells CASSQDGLAWETQYF. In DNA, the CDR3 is TGTGCCAGCAGCCAAGATGGTCTAGCGTGGGAGACCCAGTACTTC.

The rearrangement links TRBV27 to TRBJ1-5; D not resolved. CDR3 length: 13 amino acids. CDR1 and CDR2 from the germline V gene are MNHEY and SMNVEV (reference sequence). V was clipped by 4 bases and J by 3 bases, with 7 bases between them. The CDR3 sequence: CASSYYTNQPQHF. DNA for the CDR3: TGTGCCAGCAGTTATTACACCAATCAGCCCCAGCATTTT.

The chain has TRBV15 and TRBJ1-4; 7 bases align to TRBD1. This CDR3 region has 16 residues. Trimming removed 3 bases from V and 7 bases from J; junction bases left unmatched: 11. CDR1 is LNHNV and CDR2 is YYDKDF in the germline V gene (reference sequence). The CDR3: CATSRGADRSFEKLFF. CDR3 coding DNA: TGTGCCACCAGCAGGGGCGCGGACAGGTCCTTTGAAAAACTGTTTTTT. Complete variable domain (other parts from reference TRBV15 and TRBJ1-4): DAMVIQNPRYQVTQFGKPVTLSCSQTLNHNVMYWYQQKSSQAPKLLFHYYDKDFNNEADTPDNFQSRRPNTSFCFLDIRSPGLGDTAMYLCATSRGADRSFEKLFFGSGTQLSVL.

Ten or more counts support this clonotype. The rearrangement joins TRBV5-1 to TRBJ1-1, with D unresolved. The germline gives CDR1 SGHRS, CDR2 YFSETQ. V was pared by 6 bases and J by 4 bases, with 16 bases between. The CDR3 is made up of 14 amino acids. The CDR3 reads CASNIGSGSTEAFF. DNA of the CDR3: TGCGCCAGCAACATAGGCAGTGGGAGCACTGAAGCTTTCTTT.

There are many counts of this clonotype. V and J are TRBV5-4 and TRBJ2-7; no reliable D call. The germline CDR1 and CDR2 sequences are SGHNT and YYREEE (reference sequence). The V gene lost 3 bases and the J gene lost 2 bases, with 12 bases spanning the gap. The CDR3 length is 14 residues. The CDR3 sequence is CASSSMTPTYEQYF. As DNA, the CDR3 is TGTGCCAGCAGCTCTATGACACCTACCTACGAGCAGTACTTC.

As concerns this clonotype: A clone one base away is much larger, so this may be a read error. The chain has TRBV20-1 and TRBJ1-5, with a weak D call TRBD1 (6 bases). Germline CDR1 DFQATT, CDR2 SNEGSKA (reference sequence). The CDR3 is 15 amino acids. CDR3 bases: TGCAGTGCTAGATGGGACAACCAGGAAAATCAGCCCCGGCATTTT. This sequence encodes CSARWDNQENQPRHF.

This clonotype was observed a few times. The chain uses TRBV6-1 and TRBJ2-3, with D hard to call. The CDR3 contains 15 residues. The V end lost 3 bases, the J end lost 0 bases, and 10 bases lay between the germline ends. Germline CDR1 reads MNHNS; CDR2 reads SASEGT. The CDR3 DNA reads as TGTGCCAGCAGTGACCCTCGAGAGAGCACAGATACGCAGTATTTT. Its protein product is CASSDPRESTDTQYF.

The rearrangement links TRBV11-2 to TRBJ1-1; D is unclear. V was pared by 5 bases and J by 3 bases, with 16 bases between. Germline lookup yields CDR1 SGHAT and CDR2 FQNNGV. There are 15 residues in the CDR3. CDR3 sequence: CASSNKAGGYTEAFF. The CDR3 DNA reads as TGTGCCAGCAGCAATAAGGCAGGCGGGTACACTGAAGCTTTCTTT.